Below, 19 T cell receptor beta chains from the same sample are listed, as sequenced in a study of shared clonotypes between healthy human individuals. Method: immunoSEQ multiplex PCR; TCRdb's copy keeps in-frame clones and lacks some. The data show under 2.5 million clones, around 93% seen once. Sequencing was carried out using naive CD4+ T cells from PBMCs. Subset in this sample: CD45RA+ positively selected. The receptor source for this set is a young man in good health. Some clones in this sample may be carry-over from other donors' samples.

The chain is built from TRBV18 and TRBJ1-2, with D unresolved. This CDR3 is 14 amino acids long. Germline values: CDR1 KGHSH, CDR2 LQKENI. V shed 6 bases and J shed 2 bases, with 13 bases lying between them. This CDR3 is CASSLLRANYGYTF. The CDR3 DNA follows: TGTGCCAGCTCGCTCCTACGTGCGAACTATGGCTACACCTTC.

The CDR3 coding sequence is TGTGCCAGCAGTTTATATCCAAGGAATGAGCAGTTCTTC. It translates to CASSLYPRNEQFF. The rearrangement joins TRBV28 to TRBJ2-1, with D unresolved. Germline-derived CDR1 and CDR2 are MDHEN and SYDVKM. This CDR3 has 13 residues. V dropped 1 base and J dropped 7 bases, with 8 bases sitting between them.

The chain links TRBV5-1 to TRBJ2-3; 10 bases line up with TRBD2. CDR3 size: 17 residues. In germline, CDR1 is SGHRS, CDR2 YFSETQ. Trimming took 1 base from V and 2 from J; bases not matched to a gene: 7. CDR3 amino acids: CASSLPRGLANTDTQYF. DNA for the CDR3: TGCGCCAGCAGCTTGCCTCGGGGACTAGCGAACACAGATACGCAGTATTTT.

V is TRBV10-2 and J is TRBJ2-7, with 8 bases fitting TRBD2. The CDR3 is 14 residues long. Germline-derived CDR1 and CDR2 are WSHSY and SAAADI. With 7 bases clipped from V and 0 bases from J, the junction kept 5 bases outside the gene matches. The CDR3 DNA reads as TGCGCCAGCAAGGGCGGGAGGCTCTCCTACGAGCAGTACTTC. Amino acid sequence: CASKGGRLSYEQYF.

V and J are TRBV4-1 and TRBJ2-7; D is unclear. The germline V gene encodes CDR1 MGHRA and CDR2 YSYEKL. There are 13 residues in the CDR3. The V end lost 4 bases, the J end lost 4 bases, and 11 bases lay between the germline ends. The CDR3 region has the DNA TGCGCCAGCAGCCCCCTTATATTATACGAGCAGTACTTC. It codes for CASSPLILYEQYF.

This clone has only one observation. V usage is TRBV7-9 and J usage is TRBJ1-4; D perhaps matches TRBD1 (5 bases). The CDR3 sequence is 15 residues long. Germline V gene sequence: CDR1 SEHNR, CDR2 FQNEAQ (reference sequence). The V gene lost 3 bases and the J gene lost 2 bases, with 10 bases spanning the gap. CDR3 sequence: CASSLQGPTNEKLFF. CDR3 in DNA: TGTGCCAGCAGCTTGCAGGGACCCACTAATGAAAAACTGTTTTTT.

The chain uses TRBV5-1 and TRBJ2-7; 8 nucleotides align to TRBD1. CDR3 length: 14 residues. Germline-derived CDR1 and CDR2 are SGHRS and YFSETQ. With V trimmed by 3 bases and J by 6 bases, 8 bases remained unmatched. The CDR3 nucleotides read TGCGCCAGCAGCTCCATCTTCGGACAGGGCGAGCAGTACTTC. Residues: CASSSIFGQGEQYF.

This chain joins TRBV11-2 and TRBJ1-1; tentative D call: TRBD1 (5 bases). This CDR3 has 15 amino acids. The V end was cut by 5 bases, the J end by 1 base, with 14 bases between. Germline V gene lookup returns CDR1 SGHAT and CDR2 FQNNGV. This CDR3 is CASSRTRGENTEAFF. CDR3 nucleotides: TGTGCCAGCAGCCGAACGAGGGGAGAGAACACTGAAGCTTTCTTT.

V and J are TRBV9 and TRBJ2-7, with 9 bases aligning to TRBD2. V lost 0 bases and J lost 6; bases outside the gene matches: 7. Germline CDR1 and CDR2: SGDLS and YYNGEE. CDR3 length equals 15 residues. CDR3 coding DNA: TGTGCCAGCAGCGTAGGTTTAGCGGGAGAGGCCGAGCAGTACTTC. It codes for CASSVGLAGEAEQYF.

J is TRBJ2-4 and V is TRBV7-9, with 9 bases identical to TRBD1. The V segment lost 5 bases and the J segment 0 bases; nucleotides outside the gene matches: 5. The CDR3 is made up of 16 amino acids. Germline assignment: CDR1 SEHNR and CDR2 FQNEAQ (reference sequence). CDR3 sequence (DNA): TGTGCCAGCAGCGCCTGGACAGGGGTAGCCAAAAACATTCAGTACTTC. As protein: CASSAWTGVAKNIQYF.

As regards this clone: Other nucleotide sequences from this sample produce the same CDR3. The chain carries TRBV27 and TRBJ2-7; D uncertain. Germline CDR1 and CDR2: MNHEY and SMNVEV (reference sequence). The CDR3 runs to 11 residues. Trimming removed 3 bases from V and 3 bases from J, with 3 bases in between. The CDR3 region is CASSFLYEQYF. CDR3 nucleotides: TGTGCCAGCAGTTTCCTCTACGAGCAGTACTTC.

On this clone: Additional DNA sequences in this sample encode the identical CDR3. The chain carries TRBV6-5 and TRBJ1-1; TRBD1 is a possible D gene (6 bases). Germline values: CDR1 MNHEY, CDR2 SVGAGI. Deletions cut 0 bases from V and 4 bases from J, with 9 bases between. This CDR3 region has 14 residues. CDR3 sequence: CASSYSRGGTEAFF. The CDR3 DNA is TGTGCCAGCAGTTACTCGAGAGGGGGCACTGAAGCTTTCTTT.

CDR3 DNA: TGCGCCAGCAGCTTGGAAGGGACCCCTACGAAGCAGTACTTC. It yields the protein CASSLEGTPTKQYF. The genes are TRBV5-1 and TRBJ2-7; either TRBD1 or TRBD2 may supply D (5 bases each). This CDR3 has 14 residues. Germline V gene data show CDR1 as SGHRS and CDR2 as YFSETQ. The V end lost 0 bases, the J end lost 8 bases, and 15 bases lay between the germline ends.

DNA of the CDR3: TGTGCCAGCAGTCCCGGAGGTAATGAGCAGTTCTTC. This translates into CASSPGGNEQFF. This chain connects TRBV6-1 to TRBJ2-1, with D perhaps matching TRBD2 (5 bases). CDR1 MNHNS and CDR2 SASEGT come from the germline V gene. V was trimmed by 5 bases and J by 7 bases, leaving 9 bases between them. The CDR3 sequence is 12 residues long.

The rearrangement joins TRBV5-1 to TRBJ2-7; 7 bases align to TRBD2. This CDR3 is built from 15 residues. V was pared by 0 bases and J by 6 bases, with 9 bases of the junction left unmatched. Germline assignment: CDR1 SGHRS and CDR2 YFSETQ. DNA of the CDR3: TGCGCCAGCAGCTTGGCAATGGGAGGGTACGGCGAGCAGTACTTC. It yields the protein CASSLAMGGYGEQYF.

The V gene is TRBV28, the J gene TRBJ2-7; tentative D call: TRBD1 (5 bases). CDR3 length equals 13 residues. From germline, CDR1 is MDHEN and CDR2 SYDVKM. Deletions cut 5 bases from V and 3 bases from J, with 11 bases between. This CDR3 is CASSRQGYYEQYF. For the CDR3, the DNA is TGTGCCAGCAGTCGGCAGGGATACTACGAGCAGTACTTC.

The V and J genes are TRBV18 and TRBJ2-3; 7 positions agree with TRBD1. Germline V gene lookup returns CDR1 KGHSH and CDR2 LQKENI. After removal of 3 bases from V and 13 bases from J, the junction contained 16 bases not matched to a gene. There are 15 residues in the CDR3. The DNA for the CDR3 is TGTGCCAGCTCACCTATTATAAACACCGACAGGGTTGAGTATTTT. It codes for CASSPIINTDRVEYF.

The chain employs TRBV27 and TRBJ2-2, with D maybe TRBD2 (6 bases). Trimming left V 5 bases short and J 5 bases short, with 21 bases between. CDR3 length: 17 amino acids. Germline V gene sequence: CDR1 MNHEY, CDR2 SMNVEV (reference sequence). The CDR3, as DNA: TGTGCCAGCAGTCCACCCCGGGACTGGTTTGCGACCGGGGAGCTGTTTTTT. Residues: CASSPPRDWFATGELFF.

The chain couples TRBV5-4 to TRBJ2-2; 7 nucleotides match TRBD1. The CDR3 is 16 residues long. V gave up 4 bases and J gave up 0 bases; unmatched junction bases: 6. Germline-derived CDR1 and CDR2 are SGHNT and YYREEE (reference sequence). The CDR3 bases are TGTGCCAGCAGCCTACGACAGGGCCCGAACACCGGGGAGCTGTTTTTT. It encodes CASSLRQGPNTGELFF.